Presented here are 9 T cell receptor beta chains from one specimen sequenced in a study of blood T cell repertoires in COVID-19. Method: immunoSEQ multiplex PCR; TCRdb's copy keeps in-frame clones and lacks some. The sample lists 400,000 to 550,000 clones, roughly 91% seen once, with over 4% in the top ten. Sequenced input: peripheral blood. Source of these receptors: a woman in her twenties or thirties with acute or convalescent COVID-19.

This sequence joins TRBV5-1 and TRBJ1-1, with D unresolved. The V gene lost 0 bases and the J gene lost 0 bases, with 9 bases spanning the gap. The CDR3 spans 15 residues. Per the germline V gene, CDR1 is SGHRS and CDR2 is YFSETQ. In DNA form, the CDR3 reads TGCGCCAGCAGCTTGGTTGGGCAGATGAACACTGAAGCTTTCTTT. Amino acids: CASSLVGQMNTEAFF. The complete variable domain, with remaining parts taken from reference TRBV5-1 and TRBJ1-1, reads KAGVTQTPRYLIKTRGQQVTLSCSPISGHRSVSWYQQTPGQGLQFLFEYFSETQRNKGNFPGRFSGRQFSNSRSEMNVSTLELGDSALYLCASSLVGQMNTEAFFGQGTRLTVV.

V usage is TRBV5-1 and J usage is TRBJ1-4, with D perhaps matching TRBD1 (6 bases). The V gene lost 0 bases and the J gene lost 8 bases, with 11 bases spanning the gap. The CDR3 consists of 14 residues. Germline CDR1 is SGHRS and CDR2 is YFSETQ. In DNA, the CDR3 is TGCGCCAGCAGCTTGGGGGGGCGTCAGGAAAAACTGTTTTTT. Translation gives CASSLGGRQEKLFF.

The chain links TRBV24-1 to TRBJ2-7; the D is unclear. This CDR3 spans 14 amino acids. Trimming cost V 6 bases and J 5 bases, with 16 bases left between them. Germline V gene sequence: CDR1 KGHDR, CDR2 SFDVKD. DNA of the CDR3: TGTGCCACCAGTCGTGGCAGGTCTTTTCACGAGCAGTACTTC. Its protein product is CATSRGRSFHEQYF.

V usage is TRBV5-8 and J usage is TRBJ1-5; 9 bases map to TRBD1. After removal of 4 bases from V and 5 bases from J, the junction contained 1 base not matched to a gene. Germline V lookup: CDR1 SGHTS, CDR2 YDEGEE. This CDR3 spans 13 amino acids. The CDR3 region is CASSGTGYQPQHF. The CDR3, as DNA: TGTGCCAGCAGCGGGACAGGGTATCAGCCCCAGCATTTT.

V gene TRBV29-1 combines with J gene TRBJ2-4, with no clear D. The V gene's germline CDR1 is SQVTM and CDR2 ANQGSEA. The CDR3 runs to 12 residues. V was pared by 4 bases and J by 1 base, with 5 bases between. As DNA, the CDR3 is TGCAGCGTTGGGCTGGCCAAAAACATTCAGTACTTC. Protein product: CSVGLAKNIQYF.

This chain joins TRBV5-1 and TRBJ2-7; 7 bases are shared with TRBD1. This CDR3 spans 15 amino acids. Trimming removed 3 bases from V and 4 bases from J; junction bases left unmatched: 10. CDR1 is SGHRS and CDR2 is YFSETQ in the germline V gene. The CDR3 region has the DNA TGCGCCAGCAGCTCCGGACAGGCGAGGGCTTACGAGCAGTACTTC. Translated, it gives CASSSGQARAYEQYF.

The chain employs TRBV7-9 and TRBJ1-1; possible D gene TRBD1, 6 bases. The CDR3 totals 14 residues. In germline, CDR1 is SEHNR, CDR2 FQNEAQ (reference sequence). V dropped 6 bases and J dropped 5 bases, with 16 bases sitting between them. The CDR3: CASSQRAGVTEAFF. The CDR3 DNA is TGTGCCAGCAGTCAAAGGGCAGGGGTTACTGAAGCTTTCTTT.

The chain carries TRBV11-2 and TRBJ1-6, with 7 bases that match TRBD1. With 5 bases clipped from V and 0 bases from J, the junction kept 4 bases outside the gene matches. Germline values: CDR1 SGHAT, CDR2 FQNNGV. This CDR3 comprises 16 residues. Written as DNA, the CDR3 is TGTGCCAGCAGCGACAGGGCCCGCTCCTATAATTCACCCCTCCACTTT. Its protein product is CASSDRARSYNSPLHF.

This chain links TRBV10-3 with TRBJ2-1; 12 bases agree with TRBD2. Germline trimming cut 4 bases from V and 0 bases from J; bases unmatched to any gene: 13. The CDR3 contains 20 residues. Germline-derived CDR1 and CDR2 are ENHRY and SYGVKD. The DNA of the CDR3 is TGTGCCATCAGTGGGCGACTAGCGGGGGTCCAACTAACCTCCTACAATGAGCAGTTCTTC. Translated, it gives CAISGRLAGVQLTSYNEQFF.